A selection of T cell receptor beta chains follows, all from one sample in a study of blood T cells in healthy people across ages. TCRdb used MiXCR to reprocess the 5' RACE reads, holding one entry per CDR3 protein. The sample yields 1.8 million or so distinct CDR3 sequences, 30% to 40% seen once. Input material: blood. The receptors were gathered from a human donor in good health. CDR3s include the opening cysteine and the closing phenylalanine or tryptophan. A D gene is named only where the DNA matches it firmly. Expanded clones get a size class; other rows say once, few or many, or leave the size out.

clone size: few; V gene: TRBV20-1; J gene: TRBJ2-7; D gene: -; CDR3 protein: CSARAYSSSYEQYF; CDR3 DNA: TGCAGTGCTAGAGCCTACAGCTCCTCCTACGAGCAGTACTTC
clone size: -; V gene: TRBV7-2; J gene: TRBJ2-6; D gene: -; CDR3 protein: CASSLRDFNVLTF; CDR3 DNA: TGTGCCAGCAGCCTCCGGGACTTCAACGTCCTGACTTTC
clone size: -; V gene: TRBV28; J gene: TRBJ2-1; D gene: -; CDR3 protein: CASSPRRKQFF; CDR3 DNA: TGTGCCAGCAGCCCCCGACGGAAGCAGTTCTTC
clone size: -; V gene: TRBV9; J gene: TRBJ1-1; D gene: -; CDR3 protein: CASSAVHRGATEAFF; CDR3 DNA: TGTGCCAGCAGCGCCGTACACCGTGGAGCGACTGAAGCTTTCTTT
clone size: -; V gene: TRBV7-2; J gene: TRBJ2-7; D gene: TRBD2; CDR3 protein: CASSTSGGATYEQYF; CDR3 DNA: TGTGCCAGCAGCACTAGCGGGGGGGCGACCTACGAGCAGTACTTC
clone size: -; V gene: TRBV20-1; J gene: TRBJ1-1; D gene: -; CDR3 protein: CSALQTEREAFF; CDR3 DNA: TGCAGTGCTCTTCAGACGGAAAGAGAAGCTTTCTTT
clone size: -; V gene: TRBV20-1; J gene: TRBJ2-1; D gene: TRBD2; CDR3 protein: CSAMGLAGAIYNEQFF; CDR3 DNA: TGCAGTGCAATGGGACTAGCGGGGGCTATCTACAATGAGCAGTTCTTC
clone size: -; V gene: TRBV10-2; J gene: TRBJ2-5; D gene: -; CDR3 protein: CASSESGGIQETQYF; CDR3 DNA: TGCGCCAGCAGTGAGTCTGGGGGGATCCAAGAGACCCAGTACTTC
clone size: -; V gene: TRBV20-1; J gene: TRBJ1-2; D gene: -; CDR3 protein: CSARNRELPTDGYTF; CDR3 DNA: TGCAGTGCTAGAAACAGGGAGCTACCGACGGATGGCTACACCTTC
clone size: few; V gene: TRBV6-5; J gene: TRBJ1-2; D gene: -; CDR3 protein: CASSYSGGSGYTF; CDR3 DNA: TGTGCCAGCAGTTACTCGGGGGGTAGTGGCTACACCTTC
clone size: few; V gene: TRBV6-2/TRBV6-3; J gene: TRBJ2-7; D gene: -; CDR3 protein: CASARGNSGTETYEQYF; CDR3 DNA: TGTGCCAGCGCTAGGGGAAACTCCGGGACGGAGACCTACGAGCAGTACTTC
clone size: -; V gene: TRBV20-1; J gene: TRBJ2-7; D gene: -; CDR3 protein: CGASRDGERNEQYF; CDR3 DNA: TGCGGCGCTAGCCGGGACGGAGAAAGGAACGAGCAGTACTTC
clone size: -; V gene: TRBV5-6; J gene: TRBJ1-2; D gene: -; CDR3 protein: CASSLVSTGGYTF; CDR3 DNA: TGTGCCAGCAGCTTGGTTTCAACGGGTGGCTACACCTTC
clone size: -; V gene: TRBV24-1; J gene: TRBJ2-7; D gene: -; CDR3 protein: CATSDPGRGRYEQYF; CDR3 DNA: TGTGCCACCAGTGATCCGGGACGGGGCAGGTACGAGCAGTACTTC
clone size: few; V gene: TRBV10-3; J gene: TRBJ1-1; D gene: TRBD1; CDR3 protein: CAIRGGAALNTEAFF; CDR3 DNA: TGTGCCATCAGAGGGGGCGCCGCTTTGAACACTGAAGCTTTCTTT
clone size: few; V gene: TRBV5-1; J gene: TRBJ1-2; D gene: -; CDR3 protein: CASSASGDNYGYTF; CDR3 DNA: TGCGCCAGCAGCGCATCGGGCGATAACTATGGCTACACCTTC
clone size: -; V gene: TRBV20-1; J gene: TRBJ2-7; D gene: -; CDR3 protein: CSADGDFYEQYF; CDR3 DNA: TGCAGTGCGGACGGGGACTTCTACGAGCAGTACTTC
clone size: few; V gene: TRBV2; J gene: TRBJ2-5; D gene: TRBD2; CDR3 protein: CASSEGGLVETQYF; CDR3 DNA: TGTGCCAGCAGTGAAGGCGGACTAGTGGAGACCCAGTACTTC
clone size: -; V gene: TRBV7-2; J gene: TRBJ1-2; D gene: -; CDR3 protein: CASSPQGNSQGYTF; CDR3 DNA: TGTGCCAGCAGCCCTCAAGGGAATTCACAGGGCTACACCTTC
clone size: few; V gene: TRBV29-1; J gene: TRBJ2-5; D gene: -; CDR3 protein: CSVLVGPQETQYF; CDR3 DNA: TGCAGCGTTCTTGTGGGGCCCCAAGAGACCCAGTACTTC
clone size: -; V gene: TRBV7-2; J gene: TRBJ1-2; D gene: -; CDR3 protein: CASSAELGMTGSYGYTF; CDR3 DNA: TGTGCCAGCAGCGCAGAATTGGGGATGACAGGCAGCTATGGCTACACCTTC
clone size: few; V gene: TRBV7-2; J gene: TRBJ1-6; D gene: -; CDR3 protein: CASSQTGSSYNSPLHF; CDR3 DNA: TGTGCCAGCAGCCAAACAGGGAGCTCCTATAATTCACCCCTCCACTTT
clone size: -; V gene: TRBV24-1; J gene: TRBJ1-1; D gene: -; CDR3 protein: CATSDLRGEAFF; CDR3 DNA: TGTGCCACCAGTGATTTGCGCGGTGAAGCTTTCTTT
clone size: -; V gene: TRBV7-9; J gene: TRBJ2-7; D gene: -; CDR3 protein: CANKYDITYEQYF; CDR3 DNA: TGTGCCAACAAGTACGACATTACCTACGAGCAGTACTTC
clone size: few; V gene: TRBV20-1; J gene: TRBJ2-3; D gene: -; CDR3 protein: CSAPFADTQYF; CDR3 DNA: TGCAGTGCCCCATTTGCAGATACGCAGTATTTT
clone size: few; V gene: TRBV4-1; J gene: TRBJ1-6; D gene: TRBD1; CDR3 protein: CASSPSTLRTGPNSPLHF; CDR3 DNA: TGCGCCAGCAGCCCTTCGACCCTTCGGACAGGCCCTAATTCACCCCTCCACTTT
clone size: -; V gene: TRBV29-1; J gene: TRBJ2-2; D gene: -; CDR3 protein: CSVGRSLLNTGELFF; CDR3 DNA: TGCAGCGTTGGCCGATCTCTCCTGAACACCGGGGAGCTGTTTTTT
clone size: few; V gene: TRBV20-1; J gene: TRBJ1-1; D gene: -; CDR3 protein: CSASGVDTEAFF; CDR3 DNA: TGCAGTGCCTCAGGGGTAGACACTGAAGCTTTCTTT
clone size: many; V gene: TRBV29-1; J gene: TRBJ2-5; D gene: TRBD1; CDR3 protein: CSVKQGAEQETQYF; CDR3 DNA: TGCAGCGTAAAACAGGGGGCTGAGCAAGAGACCCAGTACTTC
clone size: -; V gene: TRBV4-1; J gene: TRBJ1-5; D gene: -; CDR3 protein: CASRGGYNSNQPQHF; CDR3 DNA: TGCGCCAGCAGGGGTGGATACAATAGCAATCAGCCCCAGCATTTT
clone size: few; V gene: TRBV7-3; J gene: TRBJ2-3; D gene: -; CDR3 protein: CASSLIGRGADTQYF; CDR3 DNA: TGTGCCAGCAGCTTAATCGGGCGAGGCGCAGATACGCAGTATTTT
clone size: few; V gene: TRBV29-1; J gene: TRBJ1-1; D gene: -; CDR3 protein: CSVAGTFGMAEAFF; CDR3 DNA: TGCAGCGTTGCTGGGACCTTCGGAATGGCTGAAGCTTTCTTT
clone size: -; V gene: TRBV6-6; J gene: TRBJ2-1; D gene: TRBD2; CDR3 protein: CASTPSGGVACNEQFF; CDR3 DNA: TGTGCCAGCACTCCCTCCGGGGGGGTGGCATGCAATGAGCAGTTCTTC
clone size: -; V gene: TRBV12-3/TRBV12-4; J gene: TRBJ1-5; D gene: -; CDR3 protein: CASSPKGPWDQPQHF; CDR3 DNA: TGTGCCAGCAGTCCGAAGGGCCCTTGGGATCAGCCCCAGCATTTT
clone size: few; V gene: TRBV7-8; J gene: TRBJ2-7; D gene: -; CDR3 protein: CASSGSGIVYEQYF; CDR3 DNA: TGTGCCAGCAGCGGCTCCGGGATAGTCTACGAGCAGTACTTC
clone size: many; V gene: TRBV27; J gene: TRBJ1-2; D gene: -; CDR3 protein: CASTIWGSNYGYTF; CDR3 DNA: TGTGCCAGCACGATCTGGGGGAGTAACTATGGCTACACCTTC
clone size: -; V gene: TRBV15; J gene: TRBJ2-5; D gene: TRBD2; CDR3 protein: CATRGNVGLARETQYF; CDR3 DNA: TGTGCCACCCGGGGGAATGTGGGACTAGCTAGGGAGACCCAGTACTTC
clone size: few; V gene: TRBV7-2; J gene: TRBJ2-1; D gene: TRBD2; CDR3 protein: CASSFSGGSNNEQFF; CDR3 DNA: TGTGCCAGCAGCTTCAGCGGGGGGAGTAACAATGAGCAGTTCTTC
clone size: once; V gene: TRBV11-2; J gene: TRBJ1-2; D gene: TRBD1; CDR3 protein: CASSSWGSALGGQGLNYGYTF; CDR3 DNA: TGTGCCAGCAGCTCCTGGGGATCAGCCCTTGGGGGACAGGGGTTGAACTATGGCTACACCTTC
clone size: once; V gene: TRBV20-1; J gene: TRBJ1-5; D gene: TRBD1; CDR3 protein: CSAKDRGQGQPQHF; CDR3 DNA: TGCAGTGCGAAGGACAGGGGGCAGGGTCAGCCCCAGCATTTT
clone size: -; V gene: TRBV15; J gene: TRBJ1-6; D gene: -; CDR3 protein: CATSRQTSWGPLHF; CDR3 DNA: TGTGCCACCAGCAGGCAGACTTCTTGGGGACCCCTCCACTTT
clone size: few; V gene: TRBV12-3/TRBV12-4; J gene: TRBJ2-1; D gene: -; CDR3 protein: CASSIYGDDEQFF; CDR3 DNA: TGTGCCAGCAGTATCTATGGGGACGATGAGCAGTTCTTC
clone size: few; V gene: TRBV29-1; J gene: TRBJ2-4; D gene: TRBD1; CDR3 protein: CSVVGDRPYNEQYF; CDR3 DNA: TGCAGCGTTGTGGGGGACAGGCCATACAATGAGCAGTACTTC
clone size: -; V gene: TRBV20-1; J gene: TRBJ2-3; D gene: TRBD2; CDR3 protein: CSASSSGAGTDTQYF; CDR3 DNA: TGCAGTGCTAGTTCTAGCGGGGCGGGCACAGATACGCAGTATTTT
clone size: few; V gene: TRBV2; J gene: TRBJ2-3; D gene: -; CDR3 protein: CASSGDRWAQYF; CDR3 DNA: TGTGCCAGCAGTGGTGACAGGTGGGCGCAGTATTTT
clone size: few; V gene: TRBV4-3; J gene: TRBJ1-2; D gene: -; CDR3 protein: CASSQGGTYGYTF; CDR3 DNA: TGCGCCAGCAGCCAAGGGGGGACTTATGGCTACACCTTC
clone size: -; V gene: TRBV20-1; J gene: TRBJ2-7; D gene: TRBD2; CDR3 protein: CSARDQERGIVYEQYF; CDR3 DNA: TGCAGTGCTAGAGATCAGGAGCGGGGCATTGTCTACGAGCAGTACTTC
clone size: once; V gene: TRBV20-1; J gene: TRBJ2-7; D gene: -; CDR3 protein: CSANLGPNYEQYF; CDR3 DNA: TGCAGTGCTAACCTCGGGCCTAATTACGAGCAGTACTTC
clone size: once; V gene: TRBV20-1; J gene: TRBJ2-5; D gene: -; CDR3 protein: CSARDEFQGAQYF; CDR3 DNA: TGCAGTGCTAGAGATGAGTTCCAGGGAGCCCAGTACTTC